This T cell receptor beta chain originates from a study of shared clonotypes between healthy human individuals. The wider study: The donors, a couple of women and three men, were aged 18 to 49. Study observations and caveats: It was observed that roughly 5.5% of naive CD4 clonotypes were shared across a few donors.

A word on this clone: Its antigen is still unknown.

The table came from immunoSEQ multiplex PCR; TCRdb's copy has only in-frame clones and leaves some out. The table records 950,000 to 1,100,000 clones, about four fifths of them present only once. All the donors were Caucasian adults who lived in Nashville, Tennessee. A CD45RA-negative memory subset and a CD45RA+ naive subset were separated from the CD4+ cells. The sequence derives from a man aged 18 to 29 in good health. Some clones in this sample may be carry-over from other donors' samples. Input material: memory CD4+ T cells from PBMCs. The subset: CD45RA-negative fraction.

The CDR3 is CAISDYPDQPQHF. Written as DNA, the CDR3 is TGTGCCATCAGTGATTATCCAGACCAGCCCCAGCATTTT. V is TRBV10-3 and J is TRBJ1-5, with D hard to call. V gave up 3 bases and J gave up 7 bases, with 10 bases separating them. Germline V lookup: CDR1 ENHRY, CDR2 SYGVKD. This CDR3 spans 13 amino acids.